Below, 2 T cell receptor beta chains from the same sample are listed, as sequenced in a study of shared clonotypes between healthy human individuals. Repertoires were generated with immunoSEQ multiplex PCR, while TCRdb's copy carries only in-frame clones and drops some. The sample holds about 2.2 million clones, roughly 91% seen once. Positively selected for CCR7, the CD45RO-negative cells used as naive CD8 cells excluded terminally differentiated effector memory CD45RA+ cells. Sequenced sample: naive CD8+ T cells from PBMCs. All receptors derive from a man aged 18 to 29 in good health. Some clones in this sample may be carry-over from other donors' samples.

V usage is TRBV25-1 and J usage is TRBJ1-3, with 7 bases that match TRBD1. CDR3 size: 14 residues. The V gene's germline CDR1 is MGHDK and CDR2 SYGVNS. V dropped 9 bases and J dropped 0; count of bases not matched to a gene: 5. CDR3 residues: CASSGGYSGNTIYF. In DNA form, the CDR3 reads TGTGCCAGTTCAGGGGGATACTCTGGAAACACCATATATTTT.

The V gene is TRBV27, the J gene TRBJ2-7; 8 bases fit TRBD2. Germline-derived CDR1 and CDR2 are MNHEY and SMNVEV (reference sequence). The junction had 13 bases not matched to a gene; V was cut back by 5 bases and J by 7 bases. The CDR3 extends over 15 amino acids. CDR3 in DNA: TGTGCCAGCAGTACCGACCCGGGCGGGGGGCGAGAGCAGTACTTC. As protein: CASSTDPGGGREQYF.